The present T cell receptor (beta chain) was sequenced within a study of cytomegalovirus exposure and HLA in healthy donors. Study-wide results and caveats: The study recorded over 150 TCR beta chains that were cytomegalovirus-associated.

Turning to this clone: Its antigen is unknown.

Germline trimming cut 6 bases from V and 8 bases from J; bases unmatched to any gene: 5. This CDR3 has 14 residues. Looked up from germline, CDR1 is LNHDA and CDR2 is SQIVND (reference sequence). The PCR made use of 60 Vbeta and 13 Jbeta primers. Assay used: immunoSEQ multiplex PCR; TCRdb lists only in-frame clones, some missing. The sample records 110,000 or so clones, around 72% being singletons. The chain is built from TRBV19 and TRBJ2-1, with 12 bases matching TRBD1. The sample consisted of PBMCs. The receptor was derived from a male donor in good health and CMV-seronegative. The DNA of the CDR3 is TGTGCCAGTAGGGGACAGGGGGCGCGGGATGAGCAGTTCTTC. Translated, it gives CASRGQGARDEQFF.